This T cell receptor beta chain was sequenced during a study of T-cell reconstitution after alpha-beta-depleted transplantation in children. Study outcomes and limitations: From newly produced T cells came most of the T-cell counts and diversity one year after transplant. The study traced high day-60 TCRbeta diversity in some patients to surviving recipient T cells and thymic progenitors.

This clonotype was observed a few times. The antigen remains unidentified. The authors prepared the TCRbeta library with unique molecular identifiers. Each CDR3 protein gets one entry after TCRdb re-called the PCR reads with MiXCR. The sample includes hundreds of thousands of distinct CDR3 sequences, around 15% of them seen just once. Trimming removed 3 bases from V and 0 bases from J, with 9 bases in between. This CDR3 comprises 14 residues. CDR1 is SEHNR and CDR2 is FQNEAQ in the germline V gene (reference sequence). V gene TRBV7-9 combines with J gene TRBJ2-7, with D possibly being TRBD1 (5 bases). Sequenced here: PBMCs, mostly from graft donor cells, sampled 360 days after TCRalphabeta/CD19-depleted stem cell transplant. The clonotype was recovered from a male patient aged 2-10 years who had a stem cell transplant for acute lymphoblastic leukemia, so the T cells may come from the graft donor. Here the CDR3 reads CASSFGANSYEQYF. The CDR3 DNA reads as TGTGCCAGCAGCTTTGGGGCAAACTCCTACGAGCAGTACTTC.